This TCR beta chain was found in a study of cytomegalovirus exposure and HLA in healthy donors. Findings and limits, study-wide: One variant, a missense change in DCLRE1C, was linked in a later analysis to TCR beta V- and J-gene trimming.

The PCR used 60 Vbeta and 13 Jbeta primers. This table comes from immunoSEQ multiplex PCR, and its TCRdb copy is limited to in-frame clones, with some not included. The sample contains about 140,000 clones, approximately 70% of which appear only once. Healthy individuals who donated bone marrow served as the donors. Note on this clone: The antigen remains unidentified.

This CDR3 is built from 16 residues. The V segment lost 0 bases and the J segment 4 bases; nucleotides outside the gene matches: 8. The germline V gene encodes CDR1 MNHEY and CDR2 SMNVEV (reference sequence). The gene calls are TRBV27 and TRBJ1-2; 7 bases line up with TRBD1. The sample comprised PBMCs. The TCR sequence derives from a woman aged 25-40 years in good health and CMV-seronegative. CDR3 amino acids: CASSLSTGDSLYGYTF. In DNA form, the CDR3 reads TGTGCCAGCAGTTTATCGACGGGGGACAGTCTCTATGGCTACACCTTC.